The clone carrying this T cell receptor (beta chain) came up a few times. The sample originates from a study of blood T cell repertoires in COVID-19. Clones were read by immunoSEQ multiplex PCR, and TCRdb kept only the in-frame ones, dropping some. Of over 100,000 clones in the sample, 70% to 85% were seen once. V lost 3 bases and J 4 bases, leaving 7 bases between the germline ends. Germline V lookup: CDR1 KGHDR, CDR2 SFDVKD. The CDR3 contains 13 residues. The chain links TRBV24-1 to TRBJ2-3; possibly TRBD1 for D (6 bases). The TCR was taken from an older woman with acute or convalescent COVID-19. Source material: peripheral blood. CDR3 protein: CATSDGGPDTQYF. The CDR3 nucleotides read TGTGCCACCAGTGATGGGGGCCCAGATACGCAGTATTTT.